The 21 T cell receptor beta chains listed next were all sequenced from one sample in a study of radiotherapy plus CTLA-4 blockade in lung cancer. Only in-frame clones appear in the TCRdb table, and some are missing; sequencing was by immunoSEQ multiplex PCR. The sample lists fewer than 65,000 clones, 77% occurring once. The sample consisted of peripheral blood, taken from a patient treated with radiotherapy plus ipilimumab. These receptors came from a human donor with non-small cell lung cancer whose response to radiotherapy plus ipilimumab could not be evaluated.

The J gene is TRBJ2-1, the V gene TRBV6-5; no firm D call. Germline V gives CDR1 MNHEY, CDR2 SVGAGI. Trimming shortened V by 4 bases and J by 8 bases, and 15 bases separated the two germline ends. The CDR3 is 14 residues long. The CDR3 here is CASSSPPPRDEQFF. In nucleotides, the CDR3 is TGTGCCAGCAGTTCCCCCCCACCGAGAGATGAGCAGTTCTTC.

This clone was seen once. One end of the junction varies from germline; a read error may be responsible. The genes are TRBV7-8 and TRBJ1-6; D not certain. The CDR3 has 18 residues. CDR1 is SGHVS and CDR2 is FQNEAQ in the germline V gene. CDR3 region: CASNLFRVAGSYNSPLHF. The DNA for the CDR3 is TGTGCCAGCAACTTATTTAGGGTTGCGGGCAGCTATAATTCACCCCTCCACTTT.

The chain employs TRBV5-1 and TRBJ2-3, with a weak D call TRBD2 (6 bases). Germline CDR1 SGHRS, CDR2 YFSETQ. This CDR3 comprises 12 residues. Trimming took 5 bases from V and 5 from J, leaving 9 bases between them. The CDR3 region has the DNA TGCGCCAGCAGGGACGGGAGAGATACGCAGTATTTT. Translated, it gives CASRDGRDTQYF.

The CDR3 is CASTGLGRGKLGNTIYF. The CDR3 bases are TGTGCCAGCACTGGCCTGGGTCGGGGTAAACTCGGAAACACCATATATTTT. V usage is TRBV28 and J usage is TRBJ1-3; D is unclear. Trimming shortened V by 7 bases and J by 4 bases, and 23 bases separated the two germline ends. Looked up from germline, CDR1 is MDHEN and CDR2 is SYDVKM. This CDR3 spans 17 amino acids.

This clone appeared a single time. This chain connects TRBV11-2 to TRBJ1-1, with 10 bases lining up with TRBD1. V lost 5 bases and J lost 4; bases outside the gene matches: 7. Per the germline V gene, CDR1 is SGHAT and CDR2 is FQNNGV. The CDR3 extends over 15 amino acids. The CDR3: CASSRTGGLSTEAFF. The DNA for the CDR3 is TGTGCCAGCAGCCGGACAGGGGGGTTGAGCACTGAAGCTTTCTTT.

The chain employs TRBV18 and TRBJ2-6, with D unresolved. The germline V and J ends were trimmed by 1 base and 4 bases, with 11 bases remaining between them. CDR3 length: 16 amino acids. The germline gives CDR1 KGHSH, CDR2 LQKENI. The CDR3 protein is CASSPQTGGGANVLTF. CDR3 bases: TGTGCCAGCTCACCACAAACGGGTGGCGGGGCCAACGTCCTGACTTTC.

The chain combines TRBV5-6 with TRBJ2-1; 7 bases match TRBD1. V gave up 3 bases and J gave up 0 bases; unmatched junction bases: 6. The CDR3 covers 16 residues. Germline CDR1 and CDR2: SGHDT and YYEEEE. CDR3 residues: CASSWETGSSYNEQFF. In DNA form, the CDR3 reads TGTGCCAGCAGCTGGGAGACAGGGAGCTCCTACAATGAGCAGTTCTTC.

This clone was observed a single time. The CDR3 DNA reads as TGTGCCAGCAGTGCGGCTGGGGCGCGCGGAGGGGAGCAGTACTTC. As protein: CASSAAGARGGEQYF. The chain links TRBV9 to TRBJ2-7, with D maybe TRBD2 (6 bases). V lost 5 bases to trimming and J lost 7 bases, with 22 bases between them. The CDR3 sequence is 15 residues long. Germline CDR1 is SGDLS and CDR2 is YYNGEE.

This clone occurred once. The rearrangement joins TRBV9 to TRBJ2-1, with 13 positions matching TRBD2. The germline CDR1 and CDR2 sequences are SGDLS and YYNGEE. Trimming cost V 3 bases and J 2 bases; bases outside gene matches: 2. This CDR3 comprises 16 residues. CDR3 bases: TGTGCCAGCAGCGCGGGACTAGCGGGGCCCTACAATGAGCAGTTCTTC. This sequence encodes CASSAGLAGPYNEQFF. The whole variable domain, filled in from reference TRBV9 and TRBJ2-1, reads DSGVTQTPKHLITATGQRVTLRCSPRSGDLSVYWYQQSLDQGLQFLIQYYNGEERAKGNILERFSAQQFPDLHSELNLSSLELGDSALYFCASSAGLAGPYNEQFFGPGTRLTVL.

This clone was recorded only once. This chain connects TRBV9 to TRBJ2-3; D gene unclear. The CDR3 contains 13 residues. V was shortened by 0 bases and J by 5 bases, with 7 bases between the two germline ends. The germline CDR1 and CDR2 sequences are SGDLS and YYNGEE. Here the CDR3 DNA reads TGTGCCAGCAGCGTAGGCGCAAAAGATACGCAGTATTTT. It codes for CASSVGAKDTQYF. Full variable domain (outside the CDR3, taken from reference TRBV9 and TRBJ2-3): DSGVTQTPKHLITATGQRVTLRCSPRSGDLSVYWYQQSLDQGLQFLIQYYNGEERAKGNILERFSAQQFPDLHSELNLSSLELGDSALYFCASSVGAKDTQYFGPGTRLTVL.

V is TRBV7-9 and J is TRBJ1-1, with TRBD1 matching over 7 bases. Germline V gives CDR1 SEHNR, CDR2 FQNEAQ (reference sequence). The CDR3 has 15 amino acids. The V and J ends lost 5 bases and 1 base, in that order; junction bases with no gene match: 7. For the CDR3, the DNA is TGTGCCAGCAGCCGACTACAGGGGTCGAACACTGAAGCTTTCTTT. Residues: CASSRLQGSNTEAFF.

In this sample, this clone turned up a few times. The chain couples TRBV6-1 to TRBJ2-1; D is uncertain. Germline loops: CDR1 MNHNS, CDR2 SASEGT. Trimming removed 6 bases at V and 7 bases at J, with 13 bases between. This CDR3 comprises 13 residues. The CDR3 DNA follows: TGTGCCAGCAGATCCCCGTCGGGTAATGAGCAGTTCTTC. As protein: CASRSPSGNEQFF.

The chain carries TRBV6-5 and TRBJ2-3, with 9 bases lining up with TRBD1. CDR1 is MNHEY, CDR2 SVGAGI, per germline. This CDR3 is 15 amino acids long. The ends lost 6 bases at V and 9 bases at J; junction bases unmatched: 13. The CDR3 is CASRGSTGGKGTQYF. In nucleotides, the CDR3 is TGTGCCAGCAGAGGGTCGACAGGGGGAAAGGGGACGCAGTATTTT.

The chain links TRBV4-3 to TRBJ2-2; 7 bases fit TRBD1. V lost 0 bases and J lost 6; bases outside the gene matches: 4. This CDR3 has 15 residues. The germline V gene encodes CDR1 LGHNA and CDR2 YSLEER. The CDR3 here is CASSQERGLAGELFF. CDR3 DNA: TGCGCCAGCAGCCAAGAGAGGGGGCTGGCCGGGGAGCTGTTTTTT.

This clone was detected a few times. The rearrangement joins TRBV4-1 to TRBJ2-3; D is ambiguous. V was shortened by 8 bases and J by 2 bases, with 14 bases between the two germline ends. Germline V gene data show CDR1 as MGHRA and CDR2 as YSYEKL. The CDR3 has 14 amino acids. CDR3 DNA sequence: TGCGCCAGCTCCCAAGCACTACCCACAGATACGCAGTATTTT. This translates into CASSQALPTDTQYF.

The rearrangement links TRBV18 to TRBJ2-7; possibly TRBD1 for D (5 bases). The CDR3 has 14 amino acids. Germline CDR1 KGHSH, CDR2 LQKENI. V was cut by 2 bases and J by 2 bases, with 10 bases left in between. The CDR3 DNA reads as TGTGCCAGCTCACCAGGCCGACAGACCTACGAGCAGTACTTC. Translation: CASSPGRQTYEQYF.

The V and J genes are TRBV7-6 and TRBJ2-3; D call uncertain. V lost 6 bases to trimming and J lost 2 bases, with 6 bases between them. The CDR3 is 12 amino acids. CDR1 and CDR2 from the germline V gene are SGHVS and FNYEAQ. The CDR3 nucleotides are TGTGCCAGCAGTCGTAACACAGATACGCAGTATTTT. Amino acids: CASSRNTDTQYF.

This sequence joins TRBV4-2 and TRBJ2-5; 9 nucleotides line up with TRBD2. The germline CDR1 and CDR2 sequences are LGHNA and YNFKEQ. The CDR3 is 15 residues long. V shed 4 bases, J shed 2 bases, and the junction held 5 bases outside the gene matches. CDR3 region: CASSRAGGVQETQYF. CDR3 sequence (DNA): TGTGCCAGCAGCCGTGCGGGGGGGGTACAAGAGACCCAGTACTTC.

This chain connects TRBV29-1 to TRBJ2-5; 10 nucleotides line up with TRBD2. Germline V gene lookup returns CDR1 SQVTM and CDR2 ANQGSEA. The CDR3 is 14 amino acids. Trimming at V came to 3 bases and at J to 11 bases, leaving 12 bases not matched to a gene. As DNA, the CDR3 is TGCAGCGTTGATCTCCTAGCGGGAGCAGGGGAGCAGTACTTC. This translates into CSVDLLAGAGEQYF.

The chain has TRBV15 and TRBJ2-3; 7 nucleotides agree with TRBD1. The CDR3 has 14 amino acids. J gave up 3 bases and V 8 bases, and 8 bases lay outside the gene matches. Germline CDR1 is LNHNV and CDR2 is YYDKDF (reference sequence). Written as DNA, the CDR3 is TGTGCCACCGCCACGGGACAGAGGACAGATACGCAGTATTTT. Its translation: CATATGQRTDTQYF.

This clone was detected only a few times. Different DNA sequences within this sample yield the same CDR3. V is TRBV6-4 and J is TRBJ1-4; a weak D match, TRBD1 (6 bases). Germline lookup yields CDR1 MRHNA and CDR2 SNTAGT. The CDR3 is made up of 14 amino acids. The V and J ends lost 6 bases and 5 bases respectively, with 13 bases between them. The CDR3 nucleotides read TGTGCCAGCAGAGGGACAACATCAAATGAAAAACTGTTTTTT. Amino acid sequence: CASRGTTSNEKLFF.